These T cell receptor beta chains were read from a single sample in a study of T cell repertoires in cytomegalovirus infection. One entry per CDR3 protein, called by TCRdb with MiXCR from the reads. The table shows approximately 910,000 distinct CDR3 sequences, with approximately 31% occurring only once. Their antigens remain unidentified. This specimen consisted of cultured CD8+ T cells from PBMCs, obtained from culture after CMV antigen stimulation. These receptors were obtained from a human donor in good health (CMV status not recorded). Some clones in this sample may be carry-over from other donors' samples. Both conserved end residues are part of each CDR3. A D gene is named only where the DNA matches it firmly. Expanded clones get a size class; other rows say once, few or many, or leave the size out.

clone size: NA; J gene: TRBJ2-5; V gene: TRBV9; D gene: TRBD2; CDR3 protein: CASSVTSGFQETQYF; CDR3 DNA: TGTGCCAGCAGCGTGACTAGCGGGTTCCAAGAGACCCAGTACTTC
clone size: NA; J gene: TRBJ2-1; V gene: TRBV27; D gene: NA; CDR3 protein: CASSSGPSGNEQFF; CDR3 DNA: TGTGCCAGCAGTTCCGGGCCATCGGGCAATGAGCAGTTCTTC
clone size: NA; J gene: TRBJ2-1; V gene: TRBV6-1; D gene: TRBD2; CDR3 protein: CASRRLAVNNEQFF; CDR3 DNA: TGTGCCAGCAGAAGACTAGCGGTTAACAATGAGCAGTTCTTC
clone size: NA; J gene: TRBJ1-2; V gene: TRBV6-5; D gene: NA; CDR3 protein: CASSYSSGAGYTF; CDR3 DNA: TGTGCCAGCAGTTACTCGTCCGGCGCTGGCTACACCTTC
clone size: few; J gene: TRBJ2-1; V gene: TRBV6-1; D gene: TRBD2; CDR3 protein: CASSAYPSGGSYNEQFF; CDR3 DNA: TGTGCCAGCAGTGCCTATCCTAGCGGGGGCTCCTACAATGAGCAGTTCTTC
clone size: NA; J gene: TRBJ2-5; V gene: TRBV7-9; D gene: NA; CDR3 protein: CASSLTFTEPYF; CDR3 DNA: TGTGCCAGCAGCTTAACGTTCACAGAGCCCTACTTC
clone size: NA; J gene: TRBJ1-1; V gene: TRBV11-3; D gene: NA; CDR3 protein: CASSYSTGHLNTEAFF; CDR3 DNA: TGTGCCAGCAGTTATTCTACGGGACACTTGAACACTGAAGCTTTCTTT
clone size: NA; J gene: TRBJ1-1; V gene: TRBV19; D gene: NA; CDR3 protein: CASSNRAGQYRGTEAFF; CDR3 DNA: TGTGCCAGTAGTAACCGCGCGGGACAATATCGGGGGACTGAAGCTTTCTTT
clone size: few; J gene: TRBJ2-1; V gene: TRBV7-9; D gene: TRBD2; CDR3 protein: CASSSRGVLSSYNEQFF; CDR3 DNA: TGTGCCAGCAGCTCACGGGGGGTGTTGAGCTCCTACAATGAGCAGTTCTTC
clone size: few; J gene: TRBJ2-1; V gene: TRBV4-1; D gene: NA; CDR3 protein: CASSPSRGDEQFF; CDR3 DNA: TGCGCCAGCAGCCCGTCCAGGGGGGATGAGCAGTTCTTC
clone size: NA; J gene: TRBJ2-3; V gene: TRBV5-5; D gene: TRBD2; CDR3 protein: CASSLSLAGGTDTQYF; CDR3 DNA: TGTGCCAGCAGCCTCTCACTAGCGGGGGGCACAGATACGCAGTATTTT
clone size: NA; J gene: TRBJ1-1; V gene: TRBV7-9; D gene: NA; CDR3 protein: CASSLMPRDNGEAFF; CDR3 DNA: TGTGCCAGCAGCTTAATGCCCAGGGATAACGGTGAAGCTTTCTTT
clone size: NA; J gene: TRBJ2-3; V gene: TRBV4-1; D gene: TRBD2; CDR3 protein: CASSPSGAEDTQYF; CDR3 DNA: TGCGCCAGCAGTCCGAGCGGGGCAGAGGATACGCAGTATTTT
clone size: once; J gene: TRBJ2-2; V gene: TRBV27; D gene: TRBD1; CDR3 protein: CASIPGQGSGGELFF; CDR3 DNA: TGTGCCAGCATCCCCGGACAGGGGTCGGGCGGGGAGCTGTTTTTT
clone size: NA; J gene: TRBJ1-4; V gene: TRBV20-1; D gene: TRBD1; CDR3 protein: CSARIPGQNNEKLFF; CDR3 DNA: TGCAGTGCTCGGATACCGGGACAGAATAATGAAAAACTGTTTTTT
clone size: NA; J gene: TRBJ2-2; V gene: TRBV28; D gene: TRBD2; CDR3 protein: CASTLHGGSGELFF; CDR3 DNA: TGTGCCAGCACCCTCCACGGGGGGTCCGGGGAGCTGTTTTTT
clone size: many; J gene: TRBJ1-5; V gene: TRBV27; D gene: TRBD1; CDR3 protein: CASSSTGADVRSIPQHF; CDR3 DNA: TGTGCCAGCAGTTCGACAGGGGCCGACGTCCGATCAATACCCCAGCATTTT
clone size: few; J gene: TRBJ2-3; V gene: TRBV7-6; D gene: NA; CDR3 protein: CASSLGQMGADTQYF; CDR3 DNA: TGTGCCAGCAGCTTAGGACAGATGGGTGCAGATACGCAGTATTTT
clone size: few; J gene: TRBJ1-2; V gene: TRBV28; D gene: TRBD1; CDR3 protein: CASSIGTGGRYGYTF; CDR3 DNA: TGTGCCAGCAGTATTGGGACAGGGGGCCGCTATGGCTACACCTTC
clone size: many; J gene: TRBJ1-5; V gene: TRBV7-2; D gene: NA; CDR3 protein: CASSERHYSNQPQHF; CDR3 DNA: TGTGCCAGCAGCGAGCGACATTATAGCAATCAGCCCCAGCATTTT